This T cell receptor (beta chain) stems from a study of CD8+ T cells in alopecia areata. Looking at the study overall: Treatment of the treated patients consisted of oral tofacitinib, 5 to 10 mg twice daily.

Of note for this clone: Its antigen is as yet unknown.

Findings and limits, study-wide: Persistence during tofacitinib was seen for many expanded lesional clones in scalp and blood. Scalp clonality, along with expanded CD8+ clones among the top 100, was significantly decreased by tofacitinib.

The treatment was: oral pan-JAK inhibitor, 5-10 mg twice daily. PBMCs provided sorted CD4+ and CD8+ T cells. Extracted RNA was reverse transcribed, and the resulting cDNA served as sequencing template. Sequencing was performed with immunoSEQ multiplex PCR; in TCRdb, only in-frame clones are kept and a portion is missing. The sample has 150,000 or so clones, about 51% seen once. The sequences come from CD8+ T cells sorted from blood, collected at week 4, from a patient treated with tofacitinib. The receptor was derived from a human donor with alopecia areata.

The CDR3 region has the DNA TGCGCCAGCAGCGACAGGGTGAACACTGAAGCTTTCTTT. It codes for CASSDRVNTEAFF. The V call is TRBV5-1, the J call TRBJ1-1; 7 nucleotides agree with TRBD1. The CDR3 runs 13 residues. Looked up from germline, CDR1 is SGHRS and CDR2 is YFSETQ. V shed 4 bases, J shed 0 bases, and the junction held 0 bases outside the gene matches.